This entry concerns a single TCR beta chain. Authors' analysis steps: Amplification of reference gene primers provided the estimated nucleated cell counts. The assay was immunoSEQ multiplex PCR, and TCRdb's table has in-frame clones only and misses some. V and J calls and clone size are given by that table; D and trimming were obtained from the DNA. The sample holds about 140,000 clones, roughly nine tenths seen once. Trimming cost V 4 bases and J 8 bases, with 17 bases left between them. CDR1 MNHEY and CDR2 SMNVEV come from the germline V gene (reference sequence). The CDR3 totals 15 residues. The source of the sample is a study of blood T cell repertoires in COVID-19. The overall study: Material from acute and convalescent COVID-19 was sourced from the United States, Italy and Spain. Nucleic acid was either cDNA or gDNA, and it came from T cells, B-cell-depleted T cells, or PBMCs.

This chain joins TRBV27 and TRBJ2-2, with D maybe TRBD2 (6 bases). The sequenced sample was peripheral blood. The sequence derives from a human donor in a cohort sampled during active COVID-19. For the CDR3, the DNA is TGTGCCAGCAGTTCCCCGGGAGAAGAAGTAGGGGAGCTGTTTTTT. Its translation is CASSSPGEEVGELFF.